This T cell receptor (beta chain) was found in a study of cytomegalovirus exposure and HLA in healthy donors (dated by TCRdb to 2016 to 2017). Context from the whole study: A later analysis indicated that the 110 or so validation repertoires were generated on the platform also employed for the 700 or so repertoires of the first cohort. The aim of the study was to test whether cataloging public T cell receptors could identify signatures of past pathogen exposure. In addition to the first cohort of 666 subjects, a separate validation cohort of 130 or so different subjects was used. To predict cytomegalovirus infection status, the study brought together high-throughput TCR immunosequencing, statistical association of individual TCRs with disease status, and machine learning. Overall study outcomes, separate from this receptor: While some public TCRs were present in many individuals, most TCR sequences turned up only very rarely across donors. It was suggested by the authors that the approach could potentially be generalized to other disease states and immunological phenotypes. A later analysis had no HLA typing for the validation cohort, so co-occurrence there was scored across all 110 or so repertoires. In the study, about 150 TCR beta chains were listed as associated with cytomegalovirus. Subsequent analysis determined that TCRs grouped into clusters in the first cohort also showed a tendency toward co-occurrence across the roughly 110 validation repertoires, and approximately 94% of cluster scores exceeded 0. In vitro tests confirmed that a few of the cytomegalovirus-associated TCR beta chains recognize cytomegalovirus antigens. In both the original and validation cohorts, the classifier was reported to diagnose cytomegalovirus status with high specificity and sensitivity.

Donors formed part of the validation cohort, which comprised over a hundred subjects and was distinct from the first cohort of 666 subjects. For this clone: This receptor's antigen is unknown. Base qualities are not provided; no much larger clone lies one nucleotide away.

The library was generated by the immunoSEQ multiplex PCR assay. Regarding the original processing steps: To diagnose cytomegalovirus status from the catalog of TCR beta chain sequences, a statistical classification framework was built. In TCRdb, the immuneACCESS table is reduced to in-frame sequences with V and J assigned. These tables do not hold every clone; where another copy was compared, an unresolved V gene accounts for under half, and the others remain unexplained. Clone size and V and J calls were adopted from that table, with D and trimming inferred from the DNA. The sample records 260,000 or so clones, roughly 88% of which are singletons. 3.1% of the sample goes to the ten largest clones. The germline V gene sets CDR1 to SGHDT and CDR2 to YYEEEE. The junction carries 0 bases between V and J, which are trimmed by 0 bases and 5 bases respectively. The CDR3 starts with the cysteine, ends with the phenylalanine, and has 11 residues. Only the CDR3 DNA is retained, 33 bases long and in frame from the first base.

The specimen was PBMCs. This clonotype originated in a woman in her 30s in good health and CMV-seronegative. The rearranged chain carries TRBV5-6 and TRBJ2-1, with no confidently assigned D gene. The CDR3 loop reads CASSLDNEQFF. In nucleotides, the sequence is TGTGCCAGCAGCTTGGACAATGAGCAGTTCTTC.